One and the same sample provided the 4 T cell receptor beta chains below, sequenced in a study of molecular identifiers for immune sequencing clone quantification. Via MiXCR, TCRdb re-called the PCR reads, giving one row per CDR3 protein. The sample consists of 35,000 to 45,000 distinct CDR3 sequences, approximately 20% of them appearing once. The sample taken for sequencing was naive CD8+ T cells from blood, with Jurkat cell RNA spiked in. The subset is: FACS-sorted CD8+CD4-CCR7+CD45RA+ naive T cells. These receptors all come from a human donor in good health. Some libraries in this study had Jurkat cell RNA spiked in.

As to this clonotype: It may be a read error: a sequence one base away is much more abundant. The chain has TRBV27 and TRBJ2-7, with TRBD2 as a possible D gene (6 bases). CDR1 is MNHEY, CDR2 SMNVEV, per germline (reference sequence). The CDR3 is 12 residues long. The ends were cut back, 8 bases at V and 2 bases at J, with 10 bases in the middle. This chain's CDR3 is CASPGVPYEQYF. CDR3 bases: TGTGCCAGCCCGGGGGTACCCTACGAGCAGTACTTC.

Judged by abundance, this clonotype is medium-sized. The chain couples TRBV7-6 to TRBJ2-5; TRBD1 matches at 7 bases. Germline trimming cut 1 base from V and 0 bases from J; bases unmatched to any gene: 5. The CDR3 covers 16 residues. In germline, CDR1 is SGHVS, CDR2 FNYEAQ. The CDR3 loop reads CASSLETGPHQETQYF. In DNA form, the CDR3 reads TGTGCCAGCAGCTTAGAGACAGGGCCCCACCAAGAGACCCAGTACTTC.

This clonotype was observed at least ten times. This chain links TRBV5-4 with TRBJ1-2; no reliable D call. This CDR3 region has 16 residues. Trimming cost V 4 bases and J 2 bases, with 18 bases left between them. The germline gives CDR1 SGHNT, CDR2 YYREEE (reference sequence). In DNA form, the CDR3 reads TGTGCCAGCAGCGGTTTTAGTGGACCGATGAACTATGGCTACACCTTC. The encoded protein is CASSGFSGPMNYGYTF.

The CDR3 DNA reads as TGTGCCAGTTCTTACCCCCGGGACAGTGGATTCCACGAGCAGTACTTC. It translates to CASSYPRDSGFHEQYF. The J gene is TRBJ2-7, the V gene TRBV6-8, with 7 bases aligning to TRBD1. The V segment lost 9 bases and the J segment 5 bases; nucleotides outside the gene matches: 19. Germline V gene sequence: CDR1 MNHGY, CDR2 SAAAGT. The CDR3 totals 16 residues.